Listed below are T cell receptor beta chains from one sample, sequenced in a study of CD8+ T cells in alopecia areata. This table comes from immunoSEQ multiplex PCR, and its TCRdb copy is limited to in-frame clones, with some not included. The sample holds 110,000 to 150,000 clones; 45% to 60% are singletons and the top ten take more than 15%. The material was CD8+ T cells sorted from blood, obtained at week 4, from a patient treated with tofacitinib. All receptors derive from a human donor with alopecia areata. The CDR3 runs from the conserved cysteine through the conserved F or W. D genes are given only for firm matches. Rows give clone size only sometimes, using once, few, many, or a class for an expanded clone.

cdr3_length	d_call	v_call	j_call	clone_size	cdr3_aa	cdr3_nt
16	NA	TRBV19	TRBJ1-5	few	CASSIEQVPLNQPQHF	TGTGCCAGTAGTATAGAACAGGTTCCCCTCAATCAGCCCCAGCATTTT
13	NA	TRBV11-2	TRBJ1-1	few	CASSLRANTEAFF	TGTGCCAGCAGCTTACGTGCGAACACTGAAGCTTTCTTT
15	NA	TRBV9	TRBJ1-1	NA	CASSVYGSWDTEAFF	TGTGCCAGCAGCGTATATGGATCTTGGGACACTGAAGCTTTCTTT
14	NA	TRBV5-1	TRBJ2-3	NA	CASSLARRTDTQYF	TGCGCCAGCAGCTTGGCCCGGCGCACAGATACGCAGTATTTT
16	NA	TRBV13	TRBJ2-3	NA	CASSYHRATPTDTQYF	TGTGCCAGCAGTTACCACAGGGCTACCCCCACAGATACGCAGTATTTT
13	NA	TRBV15	TRBJ2-3	NA	CATSGTSTDTQYF	TGTGCCACCAGCGGAACTAGCACAGATACGCAGTATTTT
15	NA	TRBV6-5	TRBJ2-5	few	CASSYSSRGQETQYF	TGTGCCAGCAGTTACTCGTCTAGAGGACAAGAGACCCAGTACTTC
11	NA	TRBV7-9	TRBJ1-1	NA	CASSMSTEAFF	TGTGCCAGCAGCATGAGCACTGAAGCTTTCTTT
12	NA	TRBV29-1	TRBJ1-1	NA	CSVGSRNTEAFF	TGCAGCGTTGGGTCCAGGAACACTGAAGCTTTCTTT
14	NA	TRBV6-5	TRBJ1-6	NA	CASSYSELGSPLHF	TGTGCCAGCAGTTACTCGGAGTTAGGGTCACCCCTCCACTTT
15	NA	TRBV6-1	TRBJ1-5	NA	CASSEGAMANQPQHF	TGTGCCAGCAGTGAAGGTGCGATGGCAAATCAGCCCCAGCATTTT
12	NA	TRBV11-2	TRBJ2-7	few	CASSSLSYEQYF	TGTGCCAGCAGCTCATTATCCTACGAGCAGTACTTC
13	NA	TRBV5-6	TRBJ2-3	NA	CASSLGVRDTQYF	TGTGCCAGCAGCTTGGGTGTGCGAGATACGCAGTATTTT
15	NA	TRBV9	TRBJ1-2	once	CASSVWQGANYGYTF	TGTGCCAGCAGCGTCTGGCAGGGAGCTAACTATGGCTACACCTTC
15	NA	TRBV29-1	TRBJ1-5	NA	CSVSSRGEVGQPQHF	TGCAGCGTTAGCTCCAGGGGCGAAGTAGGACAGCCCCAGCATTTT
16	NA	TRBV13	TRBJ1-6	NA	CASSLSEGWQNSPLHF	TGTGCCAGCAGCCTAAGTGAGGGGTGGCAGAATTCACCCCTCCACTTT
12	NA	TRBV19	TRBJ2-7	few	CASRGPLDEQYF	TGTGCCAGCAGGGGCCCGCTGGACGAGCAGTACTTC
15	TRBD1	TRBV30	TRBJ1-6	once	CAWGQENANNSPLHF	TGTGCCTGGGGACAGGAAAACGCCAATAATTCACCCCTCCACTTT
12	NA	TRBV30	TRBJ2-7	few	CAWSDGPYEQYF	TGTGCCTGGAGTGACGGCCCCTACGAGCAGTACTTC
13	NA	TRBV27	TRBJ1-1	NA	CASSHRDGTEAFF	TGTGCCAGCAGTCACAGGGATGGGACTGAAGCTTTCTTT
15	TRBD2	TRBV13	TRBJ2-5	NA	CASSFSGGKQETQYF	TGTGCCAGCAGCTTTAGCGGGGGGAAGCAAGAGACCCAGTACTTC
14	NA	TRBV4-2	TRBJ2-7	NA	CASSPRITLYEQYF	TGTGCCAGCAGCCCACGGATCACCCTCTACGAGCAGTACTTC
14	TRBD2	TRBV4-2	TRBJ2-2	NA	CASSLAGETGELFF	TGTGCCAGCAGCCTAGCGGGGGAGACCGGGGAGCTGTTTTTT
16	TRBD2	TRBV16	TRBJ2-7	many	CASSHISGGSPYEQYF	TGTGCCAGCAGCCATATAAGCGGGGGTTCCCCCTACGAGCAGTACTTC
18	NA	TRBV23-1	TRBJ2-5	NA	CASGETGSPLLGPETQYF	TGCGCCAGCGGGGAGACAGGTTCCCCCCTCTTAGGTCCAGAGACCCAGTACTTC
14	NA	TRBV4-1	TRBJ1-1	NA	CASSQGLFSLNAFF	TGCGCCAGCAGCCAGGGTCTTTTCTCTTTGAACGCTTTCTTT
17	TRBD1	TRBV29-1	TRBJ2-3	few	CSVTLDRGRRGTDTQYF	TGCAGCGTGACCTTGGACAGGGGGCGCCGGGGCACAGATACGCAGTATTTT
15	NA	TRBV5-6	TRBJ2-2	NA	CASSFGTMNTGELFF	TGTGCCAGCAGCTTCGGGACAATGAACACCGGGGAGCTGTTTTTT
14	NA	TRBV29-1	TRBJ2-2	NA	CSVEQVSNTGELFF	TGCAGCGTTGAACAAGTATCGAACACCGGGGAGCTGTTTTTT
15	NA	TRBV4-1	TRBJ2-5	once	CASSQDPGGQETQYF	TGCGCCAGCAGCCAAGACCCAGGAGGGCAAGAGACCCAGTACTTC
14	NA	TRBV25-1	TRBJ2-5	NA	CASSEEETEETQYF	TGTGCCAGCAGTGAAGAGGAAACCGAAGAGACCCAGTACTTC
14	TRBD1	TRBV7-9	TRBJ1-1	NA	CASSAPGQWAEAFF	TGTGCCAGCAGCGCACCGGGACAGTGGGCTGAAGCTTTCTTT